The 8 T cell receptor beta chains reported below all come from one sample, sequenced in a study of blood T cells in healthy people across ages. A second PCR, run for about 7 to 11 cycles, used a sample-barcoded 5' primer plus a J-beta primer mix. TCRdb redid the calling of the 5' RACE reads with MiXCR, one entry per CDR3 protein. The table shows roughly 700,000 distinct CDR3 sequences, with approximately 29% occurring only once. Sequenced sample: blood. These receptors were collected from a woman older than 75 in good health.

Many counts were recorded for this clonotype. This chain joins TRBV5-1 and TRBJ2-1; 8 bases are a match to TRBD2. The CDR3 extends over 18 amino acids. Unmatched junction bases numbered 12, after V lost 4 bases and J lost 0 bases. Per germline, CDR1 SGHRS and CDR2 YFSETQ. The CDR3: CASSTGGLAGFSYNEQFF. Written as DNA, the CDR3 is TGCGCCAGCAGCACCGGGGGTCTAGCGGGCTTCTCCTACAATGAGCAGTTCTTC. The variable domain in full, completed from reference TRBV5-1 and TRBJ2-1, reads KAGVTQTPRYLIKTRGQQVTLSCSPISGHRSVSWYQQTPGQGLQFLFEYFSETQRNKGNFPGRFSGRQFSNSRSEMNVSTLELGDSALYLCASSTGGLAGFSYNEQFFGPGTRLTVL.

The chain couples TRBV5-1 to TRBJ2-1, with D uncertain. The germline gives CDR1 SGHRS, CDR2 YFSETQ. The CDR3 has 14 residues. Between the trimmed V and J ends, which lost 0 bases and 7 bases, there was a span of 11 bases. Here the CDR3 reads CASSLEPRRNEQFF. CDR3 nucleotides: TGCGCCAGCAGCTTGGAACCCCGTCGGAATGAGCAGTTCTTC.

The count of this clonotype is one. One junction end disagrees with the germline gene, perhaps due to a read error. The V and J genes are TRBV14 and TRBJ1-2, with D perhaps matching TRBD1 (5 bases). Germline V gene lookup returns CDR1 SGHDN and CDR2 FVKESK. The CDR3 totals 14 residues. The DNA for the CDR3 is TGTACCAGCAGCCCAACGGGGCAAGGCTCTGGCTACACCTTC. It encodes CTSSPTGQGSGYTF.

The table lists this clonotype with many counts. The rearrangement uses TRBV9 and TRBJ2-5; D is uncertain. Deletions cut 0 bases from V and 1 base from J, with 10 bases between. This CDR3 is built from 15 residues. Germline CDR1 is SGDLS and CDR2 is YYNGEE. This chain's CDR3 is CASSVVGSSQETQYF. CDR3 DNA: TGTGCCAGCAGCGTAGTAGGCAGTAGCCAAGAGACCCAGTACTTC.

A word on this clonotype: A much larger clone lies one base from this, so it may be a read error. The chain employs TRBV14 and TRBJ1-1; possibly TRBD1 for D (5 bases). The CDR3 length is 13 residues. Germline V gene lookup returns CDR1 SGHDN and CDR2 FVKESK. The germline V and J ends were trimmed by 2 bases and 10 bases, with 14 bases remaining between them. Written as DNA, the CDR3 is TGTGCCAGCAGCCAACTTAGGGAGGGGCCAGCTTTCTTT. Protein: CASSQLREGPAFF.

This clonotype was seen more than once but under ten times. The chain is built from TRBV20-1 and TRBJ1-5; D is possibly TRBD1 (6 bases). The CDR3 has 15 residues. Germline lookup yields CDR1 DFQATT and CDR2 SNEGSKA (reference sequence). V dropped 0 bases and J dropped 3 bases, with 12 bases sitting between them. The chain's CDR3 is CSARDGWGHNQPQHF. CDR3 in DNA: TGCAGTGCTAGAGATGGGTGGGGGCACAATCAGCCCCAGCATTTT.

The chain is built from TRBV7-2 and TRBJ1-2; no clear D gene. Looked up from germline, CDR1 is SGHTA and CDR2 is FQGNSA. The V and J ends lost 4 bases and 7 bases respectively, with 19 bases between them. CDR3 length equals 15 residues. The CDR3 loop is CASSSKGQTGVGYTF. Here the CDR3 DNA reads TGTGCCAGCAGCTCCAAAGGGCAGACTGGGGTTGGCTACACCTTC.

On this clonotype: A read error is possible here, since a much larger clone lies one base away. The chain combines TRBV2 with TRBJ2-1, with D hard to call. CDR3 length: 13 amino acids. V lost 0 bases to trimming and J lost 6 bases, with 6 bases between them. CDR1 is SNHLY, CDR2 FYNNEI, per germline. The CDR3 coding sequence is TGTGCCAGCAGTGAAGCGGAAGTCAATGAGCAGTTCTTC. It is translated as CASSEAEVNEQFF.